This entry lists 10 T cell receptor beta chains sequenced from one sample in a study of cytomegalovirus exposure and HLA in healthy donors. PCR involved 60 Vbeta and 13 Jbeta primers. Some clones are missing from TCRdb's copy, which holds only in-frame ones; the method was immunoSEQ multiplex PCR. Among 170,000 or so clones listed, around 80% were seen once. Sequencing was performed on PBMCs. The receptor set was obtained from a male donor in good health and CMV-seropositive.

The V and J genes are TRBV30 and TRBJ1-3; 11 bases line up with TRBD1. Trimming at V came to 0 bases and at J to 0 bases, leaving 16 bases not matched to a gene. This CDR3 region has 21 residues. The germline gives CDR1 GTSNPN, CDR2 SVGIG (reference sequence). Written as DNA, the CDR3 is TGTGCCTGGAGTGTACCGCCGGGACAGGGGGACATTAGGGCCTCTGGAAACACCATATATTTT. It is translated as CAWSVPPGQGDIRASGNTIYF.

The chain joins TRBV29-1 to TRBJ2-3; 9 positions match TRBD2. The CDR3 length is 14 residues. CDR1 SQVTM and CDR2 ANQGSEA come from the germline V gene. The J segment lost 4 bases and the V segment lost 2 bases, leaving 4 bases of the junction unmatched. CDR3 sequence: CSVEPSGVADTQYF. CDR3 coding DNA: TGCAGCGTTGAACCTAGCGGGGTGGCAGATACGCAGTATTTT.

V is TRBV19 and J is TRBJ2-1, with 12 positions matching TRBD2. CDR1 LNHDA and CDR2 SQIVND come from the germline V gene (reference sequence). The CDR3 covers 15 residues. V gave up 7 bases and J gave up 7 bases; unmatched junction bases: 8. The CDR3 region has the DNA TGTGCCAGTACCCCAAGACTAGCGGGAGTAAATGAGCAGTTCTTC. Translated: CASTPRLAGVNEQFF.

This sequence joins TRBV9 and TRBJ1-1; D gene uncertain. The V and J ends lost 2 bases and 6 bases respectively, with 23 bases between them. This CDR3 comprises 17 residues. The germline CDR1 and CDR2 sequences are SGDLS and YYNGEE. CDR3 protein: CASSVSSMGGGFAEAFF. In DNA form, the CDR3 reads TGTGCCAGCAGCGTCTCATCTATGGGTGGAGGGTTTGCTGAAGCTTTCTTT.

The J gene is TRBJ2-4, the V gene TRBV29-1, with 7 nucleotides matching TRBD2. This CDR3 comprises 13 residues. With 3 bases clipped from V and 8 bases from J, the junction kept 7 bases outside the gene matches. Germline CDR1 reads SQVTM; CDR2 reads ANQGSEA. Written as DNA, the CDR3 is TGCAGCGTTGACTTTCGGGCGGGGGACATTCAGTACTTC. As protein: CSVDFRAGDIQYF.

The sample holds a few counts of this clone. This CDR3 is CASRGQNFYNEQFF. The CDR3 DNA reads TGTGCCAGCAGAGGACAGAACTTCTACAATGAGCAGTTCTTC. This sequence joins TRBV6-1 and TRBJ2-1, with D possibly matching TRBD1 (6 bases). From germline, CDR1 is MNHNS and CDR2 SASEGT. Trimming shortened V by 6 bases and J by 3 bases, and 12 bases separated the two germline ends. The CDR3 is made up of 14 amino acids.

This clone was seen more than once but under ten times. V is TRBV7-6 and J is TRBJ1-6; weak D call: TRBD1 (6 bases). The CDR3 loop spans 15 amino acids. V was clipped by 4 bases and J by 7 bases, with 14 bases between them. Per germline, CDR1 SGHVS and CDR2 FNYEAQ. CDR3 in amino acids: CASSSEDRVNSPLHF. The CDR3 region has the DNA TGTGCCAGCAGCTCAGAGGACAGAGTCAATTCACCCCTCCACTTT.

The chain joins TRBV5-1 to TRBJ2-1, with 10 positions matching TRBD2. The J segment lost 5 bases and the V segment lost 4 bases, leaving 6 bases of the junction unmatched. This CDR3 comprises 15 residues. Per germline, CDR1 SGHRS and CDR2 YFSETQ. The CDR3 sequence: CASSLGLAVHNEQFF. CDR3 DNA sequence: TGCGCCAGCAGCCTTGGACTAGCGGTCCACAATGAGCAGTTCTTC.

This clone has just a few counts. The CDR3 DNA reads as TGCGCCAGCAGCGCGATCGACAGGGAAACTGAAGCTTTCTTT. Protein product: CASSAIDRETEAFF. This chain links TRBV5-1 with TRBJ1-1; 7 nucleotides agree with TRBD1. The length of the CDR3 is 14 residues. The germline gives CDR1 SGHRS, CDR2 YFSETQ. The V and J ends lost 4 bases and 5 bases, in that order; junction bases with no gene match: 8.

The rearrangement joins TRBV11-2 to TRBJ1-3, with a weak D call TRBD1 (5 bases). This CDR3 comprises 16 residues. CDR1 is SGHAT, CDR2 FQNNGV, per germline. Trimming left V 4 bases short and J 0 bases short, with 13 bases between. The CDR3 DNA reads TGTGCCAGCAGCTCGGGACTCAGCAACTCTGGAAACACCATATATTTT. Its protein is CASSSGLSNSGNTIYF.